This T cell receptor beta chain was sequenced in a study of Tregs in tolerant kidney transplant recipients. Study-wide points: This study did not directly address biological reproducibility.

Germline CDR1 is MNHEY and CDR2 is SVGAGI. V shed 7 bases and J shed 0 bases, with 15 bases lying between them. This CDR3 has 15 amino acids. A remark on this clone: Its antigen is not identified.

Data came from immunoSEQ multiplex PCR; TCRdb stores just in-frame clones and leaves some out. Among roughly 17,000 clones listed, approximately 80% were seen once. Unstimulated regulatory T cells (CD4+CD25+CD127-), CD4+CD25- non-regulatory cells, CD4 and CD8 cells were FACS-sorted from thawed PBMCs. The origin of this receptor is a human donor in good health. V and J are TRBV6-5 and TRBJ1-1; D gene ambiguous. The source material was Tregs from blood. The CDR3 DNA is TGTGCCAGCACCTTGGCACCGGCGGTGAACACTGAAGCTTTCTTT. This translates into CASTLAPAVNTEAFF.